Listed below are T cell receptor beta chains from one sample, sequenced in a study of shared clonotypes between healthy human individuals. The repertoire was sequenced with immunoSEQ multiplex PCR; TCRdb's copy has only in-frame clones and lacks some. The sample holds hundreds of thousands of clones, about 95% seen once. The sequenced material came from naive CD8+ T cells sorted from blood. The origin of the receptors is a woman aged 25 to 39 in good health. Both conserved end residues are part of each CDR3. The D gene is left open where the match is weak. Not every row has a clone size; where given, it reads once, few, many or a size class.

-	-	TRBV29-1	TRBJ1-2	CSVAVRPTSNYGYTF	TGCAGCGTTGCCGTGAGGCCGACCTCTAACTATGGCTACACCTTC
-	TRBD1	TRBV4-1	TRBJ2-1	CASSQAPGQGAYNEQFF	TGCGCCAGCAGCCAAGCCCCGGGACAGGGGGCCTACAATGAGCAGTTCTTC
-	-	TRBV9	TRBJ2-1	CASSPYVPSSYNEQFF	TGTGCCAGCAGCCCTTATGTCCCTAGCTCCTACAATGAGCAGTTCTTC
-	-	TRBV5-1	TRBJ1-1	CASSLRSANTEAFF	TGCGCCAGCAGCTTGCGTTCGGCGAACACTGAAGCTTTCTTT
-	TRBD1	TRBV29-1	TRBJ1-1	CSVNEGTGWGAFF	TGCAGCGTGAACGAAGGGACAGGGTGGGGAGCTTTCTTT
-	TRBD1	TRBV2	TRBJ1-2	CASRPPGQTNYGYTF	TGTGCCAGCAGACCCCCGGGACAGACTAACTATGGCTACACCTTC
-	TRBD2	TRBV28	TRBJ2-2	CASSFSRGRGKAGELFF	TGTGCCAGCAGTTTTAGTCGCGGGAGGGGGAAGGCCGGGGAGCTGTTTTTT
-	-	TRBV27	TRBJ1-6	CASSFLGANSPLHF	TGTGCCAGCAGTTTTTTGGGGGCGAATTCACCCCTCCACTTT
once	-	TRBV6-5	TRBJ2-6	CASSYGSGANVLTF	TGTGCCAGCAGTTACGGATCTGGGGCCAACGTCCTGACTTTC
-	-	TRBV27	TRBJ2-7	CASSFQGPYGQYF	TGTGCCAGCAGTTTTCAGGGGCCCTACGGGCAGTACTTC
-	-	TRBV9	TRBJ2-7	CASSDLAEAREQYF	TGTGCCAGCAGCGATTTAGCGGAGGCTCGGGAGCAGTACTTC
-	TRBD2	TRBV19	TRBJ2-7	CASSRTSGSSYEQYF	TGTGCCAGTAGTCGGACTAGCGGGTCCTCCTACGAGCAGTACTTC
-	TRBD2	TRBV30	TRBJ2-3	CAWSGLAGVGVTDTQYF	TGTGCCTGGAGTGGACTAGCGGGAGTAGGGGTCACAGATACGCAGTATTTT
-	-	TRBV27	TRBJ2-7	CASSLEGGIYYEQYF	TGTGCCAGCAGTTTAGAGGGGGGGATATACTACGAGCAGTACTTC
-	-	TRBV27	TRBJ2-2	CASRPGTGGELFF	TGTGCCAGCAGACCCGGGACCGGCGGGGAGCTGTTTTTT
-	-	TRBV19	TRBJ2-1	CASSIATLGDGEQFF	TGTGCCAGTAGTATAGCGACCCTCGGGGACGGTGAGCAGTTCTTC
-	TRBD2	TRBV2	TRBJ2-1	CASSGAPGTRDWSSYNEQFF	TGTGCCAGCAGTGGGGCCCCCGGGACTAGAGACTGGAGCTCCTACAATGAGCAGTTCTTC
-	-	TRBV5-5	TRBJ2-7	CASSLGVNEQYF	TGTGCCAGCAGCTTGGGTGTAAACGAGCAGTACTTC
-	-	TRBV12-5	TRBJ2-1	CASGLSGVYNEQFF	TGTGCTAGTGGCCTTTCAGGGGTCTACAATGAGCAGTTCTTC
-	TRBD2	TRBV4-1	TRBJ2-1	CASSRLGRATYNEQFF	TGCGCCAGCAGCCGCCTAGGGAGGGCAACTTACAATGAGCAGTTCTTC
once	TRBD1	TRBV10-3	TRBJ1-5	CAISDPGQDQPQHF	TGTGCCATCAGTGACCCTGGACAGGATCAGCCCCAGCATTTT
-	TRBD1	TRBV27	TRBJ2-1	CASSLIATGPTYNEQFF	TGTGCCAGCAGTTTGATCGCGACAGGGCCTACCTACAATGAGCAGTTCTTC
-	TRBD2	TRBV4-2	TRBJ2-2	CASSQEIAGEYGGELFF	TGTGCCAGCAGCCAAGAGATAGCGGGAGAGTACGGCGGGGAGCTGTTTTTT
-	TRBD2	TRBV7-2	TRBJ2-3	CASSFSGGPPDTQYF	TGTGCCAGCAGCTTCTCGGGAGGGCCCCCAGATACGCAGTATTTT
-	TRBD1	TRBV7-9	TRBJ2-5	CASSTGQGTLQETQYF	TGTGCCAGCAGCACAGGACAGGGGACTCTTCAAGAGACCCAGTACTTC
-	-	TRBV18	TRBJ1-1	CASSPRSFGTEAFF	TGTGCCAGCTCACCACGGTCTTTTGGCACTGAAGCTTTCTTT
-	-	TRBV25-1	TRBJ1-2	CASSELPGGQGYTF	TGTGCCAGCAGTGAACTCCCGGGGGGACAAGGCTACACCTTC
-	-	TRBV13	TRBJ1-1	CASSLPGLNTEAFF	TGTGCCAGCAGCTTACCAGGGTTGAACACTGAAGCTTTCTTT
-	-	TRBV7-9	TRBJ1-5	CASSPWHTDQPQHF	TGTGCCAGCAGTCCATGGCACACCGATCAGCCCCAGCATTTT
-	-	TRBV28	TRBJ1-5	CASIPLGFYNQPQHF	TGTGCCAGCATCCCCCTCGGGTTCTACAATCAGCCCCAGCATTTT
-	-	TRBV15	TRBJ1-2	CATGIVGARSSYTF	TGTGCCACCGGTATCGTGGGGGCCCGAAGTAGCTACACCTTC
-	TRBD2	TRBV5-1	TRBJ2-1	CASSRRLMGLAGVDEQFF	TGCGCCAGCAGCCGCCGGCTTATGGGACTAGCGGGAGTCGATGAGCAGTTCTTC
-	-	TRBV28	TRBJ2-6	CASSFRVGANVLTF	TGTGCCAGCAGTTTCAGGGTAGGGGCCAACGTCCTGACTTTC
-	-	TRBV6-1	TRBJ2-3	CASSDRSTDTQYF	TGTGCCAGCAGTGACAGGAGCACAGATACGCAGTATTTT
-	-	TRBV5-1	TRBJ2-7	CASSLGLTAYEQYF	TGCGCCAGCAGCCTTGGACTTACCGCCTACGAGCAGTACTTC
-	-	TRBV19	TRBJ2-2	CASTVGLGELFF	TGTGCCAGTACAGTGGGACTCGGGGAGCTGTTTTTT
once	TRBD2	TRBV6-1	TRBJ2-7	CASSEGLAGIYEQYF	TGTGCCAGCAGTGAGGGGTTAGCGGGGATCTACGAGCAGTACTTC
-	TRBD1	TRBV13	TRBJ2-7	CASAGQGSYEQYF	TGTGCCAGCGCGGGACAGGGTTCCTACGAGCAGTACTTC
-	TRBD1	TRBV29-1	TRBJ2-7	CSVSGDRDYEQYF	TGCAGCGTTTCCGGGGACAGAGACTACGAGCAGTACTTC
-	TRBD1	TRBV27	TRBJ1-2	CASSPGTGDNYGYTF	TGTGCCAGCAGTCCAGGGACAGGCGACAACTATGGCTACACCTTC
-	-	TRBV4-1	TRBJ2-3	CASSHDTRADTQYF	TGCGCCAGCAGTCACGACACTAGAGCAGATACGCAGTATTTT
once	-	TRBV2	TRBJ2-7	CASSERGTGYEQYF	TGTGCCAGCAGTGAGAGGGGTACAGGGTACGAGCAGTACTTC
-	TRBD1	TRBV5-8	TRBJ1-5	CASSSGTAQHF	TGTGCCAGCAGCTCGGGGACAGCCCAGCATTTT
once	-	TRBV27	TRBJ2-7	CASSFNSAEYEQYF	TGTGCCAGCAGTTTCAACAGCGCGGAATACGAGCAGTACTTC
-	TRBD1	TRBV29-1	TRBJ2-5	CSVGQGFGQYF	TGCAGCGTTGGACAGGGGTTCGGGCAGTACTTC
-	TRBD2	TRBV2	TRBJ2-3	CASSGLAGGSTDTQYF	TGTGCCAGCAGTGGATTAGCGGGAGGCAGCACAGATACGCAGTATTTT
-	-	TRBV7-3	TRBJ2-7	CASSTVGSYEQYF	TGTGCCAGCAGCACTGTAGGGTCCTACGAGCAGTACTTC
-	TRBD2	TRBV27	TRBJ2-1	CASSSLAGDNEQFF	TGTGCCAGCAGTTCACTAGCGGGAGACAATGAGCAGTTCTTC
-	TRBD1	TRBV27	TRBJ1-1	CASRLAGGYTEAFF	TGTGCCAGCAGACTAGCAGGGGGCTACACTGAAGCTTTCTTT
-	-	TRBV4-2	TRBJ2-1	CASSPNNNEQFF	TGTGCCAGCAGCCCAAATAACAATGAGCAGTTCTTC
once	-	TRBV6-5	TRBJ2-7	CASSYGGSKYEQYF	TGTGCCAGCAGTTACGGGGGTAGTAAGTACGAGCAGTACTTC
-	TRBD1	TRBV27	TRBJ2-1	CASSPSPGTGLNEQFF	TGTGCCAGCAGTCCGAGTCCCGGGACAGGGCTCAATGAGCAGTTCTTC
-	-	TRBV27	TRBJ2-7	CASSLRFGDKTYEQYF	TGTGCCAGCAGTTTAAGGTTCGGGGACAAGACCTACGAGCAGTACTTC
-	-	TRBV7-9	TRBJ2-1	CASSLGAPAGEQFF	TGTGCCAGCAGCTTGGGGGCCCCGGCGGGTGAGCAGTTCTTC
-	TRBD2	TRBV7-2	TRBJ2-1	CASSLGREREGTRAQFF	TGTGCCAGCAGCTTAGGACGGGAGCGGGAGGGTACACGCGCGCAGTTCTTC